These 2 T cell receptor beta chains share one sample of origin, sequenced in a study of regulatory T cells in long-lasting Graves disease. Arm-PCR of CDR3 regions with iRepertoire HTBI primers generated TCR beta libraries. TCRdb processed the multiplex PCR reads anew with MiXCR; each CDR3 protein has one entry. The sample contains 700,000 or so distinct CDR3 sequences, about 32% of which appear only once. Sample time point: persistent/refractory GD, antithyroid drugs over 5 years with positive TRAb. Generation of the TCR library employed RNA extracted from PBMCs. The starting material was peripheral blood mononuclear cells (PBMCs), obtained when the disease was refractory, from a patient treated with antithyroid drugs. Source of these receptors: a female donor with Graves disease.

This clonotype has ten or more counts. The chain carries TRBV11-2 and TRBJ2-5, with 13 bases that match TRBD2. The CDR3 runs 15 residues. CDR1 SGHAT and CDR2 FQNNGV come from the germline V gene. The V gene end was trimmed by 6 bases and the J gene end by 4 bases; junction bases not matched to a gene: 5. The CDR3 DNA follows: TGTGCCAGCAGTTCCCGACTAGCGGGAGGAGAGACCCAGTACTTC. This codes for CASSSRLAGGETQYF.

This clonotype was detected ten times or more. This chain uses TRBV27 with TRBJ2-7; TRBD2 matches at 8 bases. The germline CDR1 and CDR2 sequences are MNHEY and SMNVEV (reference sequence). The CDR3 extends over 15 amino acids. V was clipped by 1 base and J by 3 bases; unmatched bases: 5. CDR3 in DNA: TGTGCCAGCAGTTTATTCCTAGCGGGCCTCTACGAGCAGTACTTC. As protein: CASSLFLAGLYEQYF.